The clone carrying this T cell receptor beta chain was detected many times. The antigen is unknown. MiXCR, applied by TCRdb to the RT-PCR reads, yields one record per CDR3 protein. The sample holds around 490,000 distinct CDR3 sequences, about 7.6% seen once. These data come from a study of response to subunit inactivated influenza vaccine. Study-level points and caveats: Seasonal influenza vaccination, on each occasion, was suggested by the authors to recruit few new T cells.

Trimming cost V 3 bases and J 1 base, with 16 bases left between them. Per germline, CDR1 LGHNA and CDR2 YNFKEQ. The CDR3 loop spans 16 amino acids. The sample consisted of PBMCs from blood, taken 23 to 25 months after vaccination. This TCR was recovered from a man aged 45 to 70 who received an inactivated influenza vaccine. The gene calls are TRBV4-2 and TRBJ2-7; possible D gene TRBD1, 6 bases. This CDR3 reads CASSQEGTFGSYEQYF. In nucleotides, the CDR3 is TGTGCCAGCAGCCAGGAAGGGACATTTGGTTCCTACGAGCAGTACTTC.